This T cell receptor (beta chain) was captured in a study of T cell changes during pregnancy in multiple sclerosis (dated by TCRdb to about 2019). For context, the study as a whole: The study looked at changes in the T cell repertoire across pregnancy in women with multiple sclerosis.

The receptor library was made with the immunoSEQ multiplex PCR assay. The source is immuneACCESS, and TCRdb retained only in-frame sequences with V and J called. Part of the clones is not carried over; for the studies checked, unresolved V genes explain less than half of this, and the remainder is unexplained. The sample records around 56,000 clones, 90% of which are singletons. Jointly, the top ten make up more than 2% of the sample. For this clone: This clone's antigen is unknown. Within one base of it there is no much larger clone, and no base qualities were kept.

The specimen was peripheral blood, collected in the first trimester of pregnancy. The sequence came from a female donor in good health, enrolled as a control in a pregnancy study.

DNA sequence: TGTGCCAGCAATACAGGGGATACCGGGGAGCTGTTTTTT. It translates as CASNTGDTGELFF. The chain is encoded by TRBV6-1 joined to TRBJ2-2; TRBD1 matches 7 bases in the middle. The V end gives up 7 bases and the J end 5 bases, leaving 4 bases in the junction not matched to a gene. CDR1 is given as MNHNS and CDR2 as SASEGT, both from the germline V gene. The CDR3 has 13 amino acids, counting the end cysteine and phenylalanine. Solely the CDR3 DNA is kept, with 39 bases framed from the first base.